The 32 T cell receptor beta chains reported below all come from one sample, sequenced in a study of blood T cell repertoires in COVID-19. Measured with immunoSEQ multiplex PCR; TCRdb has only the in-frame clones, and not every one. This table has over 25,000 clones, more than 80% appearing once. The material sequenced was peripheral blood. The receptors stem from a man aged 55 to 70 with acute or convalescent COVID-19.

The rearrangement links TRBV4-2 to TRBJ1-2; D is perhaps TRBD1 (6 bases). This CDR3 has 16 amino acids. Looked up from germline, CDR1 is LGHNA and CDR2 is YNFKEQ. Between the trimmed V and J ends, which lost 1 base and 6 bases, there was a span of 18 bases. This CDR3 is CASSQVGQGTRDGYTF. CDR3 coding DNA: TGTGCCAGCAGCCAAGTAGGTCAGGGGACACGCGATGGCTACACCTTC.

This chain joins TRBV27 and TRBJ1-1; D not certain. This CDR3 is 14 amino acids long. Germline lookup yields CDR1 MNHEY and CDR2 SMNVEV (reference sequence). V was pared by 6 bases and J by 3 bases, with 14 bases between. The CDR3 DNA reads TGTGCCAGCAGACCTCCACGTGGCTACACTGAAGCTTTCTTT. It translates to CASRPPRGYTEAFF.

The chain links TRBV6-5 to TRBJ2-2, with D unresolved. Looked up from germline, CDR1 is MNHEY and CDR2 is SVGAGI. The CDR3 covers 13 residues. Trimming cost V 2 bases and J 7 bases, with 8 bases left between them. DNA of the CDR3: TGTGCCAGCAGTTACGACTCGGGCGGGGAGCTGTTTTTT. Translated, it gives CASSYDSGGELFF.

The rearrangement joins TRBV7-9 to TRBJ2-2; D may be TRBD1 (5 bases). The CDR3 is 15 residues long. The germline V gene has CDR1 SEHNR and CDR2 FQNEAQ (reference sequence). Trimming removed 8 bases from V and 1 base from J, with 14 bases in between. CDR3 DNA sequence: TGTGCCAGCTCTCCTATCGACAGGAACACCGGGGAGCTGTTTTTT. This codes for CASSPIDRNTGELFF.

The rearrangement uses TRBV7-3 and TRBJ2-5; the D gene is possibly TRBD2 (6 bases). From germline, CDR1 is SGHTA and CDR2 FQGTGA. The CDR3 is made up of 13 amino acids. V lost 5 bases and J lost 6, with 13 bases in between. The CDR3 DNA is TGTGCCAGCAGCCCGGAGGGAATCAAGACCCAGTACTTC. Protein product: CASSPEGIKTQYF.

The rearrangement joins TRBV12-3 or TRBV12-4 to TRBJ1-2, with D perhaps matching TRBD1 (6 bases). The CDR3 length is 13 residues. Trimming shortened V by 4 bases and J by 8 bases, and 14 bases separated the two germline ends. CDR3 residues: CASSWDTSEGYTF. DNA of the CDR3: TGTGCCAGCAGTTGGGACACCAGCGAGGGCTACACCTTC.

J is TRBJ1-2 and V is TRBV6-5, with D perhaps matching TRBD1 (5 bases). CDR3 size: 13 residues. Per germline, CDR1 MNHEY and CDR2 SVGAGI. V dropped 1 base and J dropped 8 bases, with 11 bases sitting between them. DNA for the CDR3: TGTGCCAGCAGTTACTTTTTGGGGCAAGGCTACACCTTC. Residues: CASSYFLGQGYTF.

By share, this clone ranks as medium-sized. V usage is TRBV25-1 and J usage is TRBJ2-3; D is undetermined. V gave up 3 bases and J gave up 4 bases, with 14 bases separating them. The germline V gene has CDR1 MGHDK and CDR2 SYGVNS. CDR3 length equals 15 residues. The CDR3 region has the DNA TGTGCCAGCAGTGAGAACGTAATGGGCCCAGATACGCAGTATTTT. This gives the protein CASSENVMGPDTQYF.

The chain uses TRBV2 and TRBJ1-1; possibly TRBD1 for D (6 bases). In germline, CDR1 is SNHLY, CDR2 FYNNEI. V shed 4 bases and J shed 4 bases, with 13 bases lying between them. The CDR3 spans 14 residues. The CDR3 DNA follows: TGTGCCAGCAGTGTAGGGCAGGGGACCACTGAAGCTTTCTTT. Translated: CASSVGQGTTEAFF.

In DNA, the CDR3 is TGCGCCAGCAGCATCGGACTAGCGGGCTCCTACGAGCAGTACTTC. It yields the protein CASSIGLAGSYEQYF. The rearrangement links TRBV5-1 to TRBJ2-7, with 11 positions matching TRBD2. J lost 0 bases, V lost 4 bases, and 3 bases had no gene match. Germline CDR1 SGHRS, CDR2 YFSETQ. The CDR3 runs 15 residues. Combining the CDR3 with reference TRBV5-1 and TRBJ2-7 gives the whole variable domain KAGVTQTPRYLIKTRGQQVTLSCSPISGHRSVSWYQQTPGQGLQFLFEYFSETQRNKGNFPGRFSGRQFSNSRSEMNVSTLELGDSALYLCASSIGLAGSYEQYFGPGTRLTVT.

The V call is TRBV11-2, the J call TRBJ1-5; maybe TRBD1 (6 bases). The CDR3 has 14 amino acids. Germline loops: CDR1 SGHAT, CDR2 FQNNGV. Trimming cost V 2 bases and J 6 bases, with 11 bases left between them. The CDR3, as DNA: TGTGCCAGCAGCTTATGGGGGGGCGGTCAGCCCCAGCATTTT. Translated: CASSLWGGGQPQHF.

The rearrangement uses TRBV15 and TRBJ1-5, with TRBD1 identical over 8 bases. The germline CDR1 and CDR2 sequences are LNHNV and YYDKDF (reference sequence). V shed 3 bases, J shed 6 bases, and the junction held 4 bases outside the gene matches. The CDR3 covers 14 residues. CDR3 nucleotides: TGTGCCACCAGCAGTGATGACAGGGGTCAGCCCCAGCATTTT. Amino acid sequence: CATSSDDRGQPQHF.

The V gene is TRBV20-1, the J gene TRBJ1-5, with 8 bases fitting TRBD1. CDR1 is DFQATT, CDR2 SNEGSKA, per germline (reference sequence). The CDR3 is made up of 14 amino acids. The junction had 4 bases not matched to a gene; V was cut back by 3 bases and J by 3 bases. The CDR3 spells CSASPGGVNQPQHF. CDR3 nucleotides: TGCAGTGCTAGTCCAGGGGGCGTCAATCAGCCCCAGCATTTT.

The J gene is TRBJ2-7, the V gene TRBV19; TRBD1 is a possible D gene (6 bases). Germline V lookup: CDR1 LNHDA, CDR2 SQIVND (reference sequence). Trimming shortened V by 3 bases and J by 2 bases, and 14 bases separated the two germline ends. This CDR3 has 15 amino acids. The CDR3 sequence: CASSIAQGTTYEQYF. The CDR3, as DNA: TGTGCCAGTAGTATTGCGCAGGGGACAACCTACGAGCAGTACTTC.

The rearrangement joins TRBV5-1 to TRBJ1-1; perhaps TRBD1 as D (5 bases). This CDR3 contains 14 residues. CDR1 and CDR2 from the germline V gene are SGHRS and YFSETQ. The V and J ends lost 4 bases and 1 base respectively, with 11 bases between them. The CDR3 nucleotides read TGCGCCAGCAGCCCCACAACAGGGAACACTGAAGCTTTCTTT. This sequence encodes CASSPTTGNTEAFF.

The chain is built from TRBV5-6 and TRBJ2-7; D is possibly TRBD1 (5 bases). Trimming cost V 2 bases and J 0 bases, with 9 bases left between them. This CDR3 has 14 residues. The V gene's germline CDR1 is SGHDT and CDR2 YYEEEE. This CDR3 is CASSFRQYSYEQYF. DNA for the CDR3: TGTGCCAGCAGCTTTCGACAGTACTCCTACGAGCAGTACTTC.

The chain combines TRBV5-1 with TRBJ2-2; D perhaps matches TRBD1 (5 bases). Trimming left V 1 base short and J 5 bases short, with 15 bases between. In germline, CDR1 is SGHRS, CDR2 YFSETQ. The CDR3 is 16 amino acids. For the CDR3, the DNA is TGCGCCAGCAGCTTGTTAACCGGACACCAGACCGGGGAGCTGTTTTTT. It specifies CASSLLTGHQTGELFF.

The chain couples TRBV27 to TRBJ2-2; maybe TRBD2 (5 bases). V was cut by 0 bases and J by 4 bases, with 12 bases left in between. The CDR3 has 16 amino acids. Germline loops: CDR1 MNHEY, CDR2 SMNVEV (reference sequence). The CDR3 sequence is CASSLSPSLGTGELFF. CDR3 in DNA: TGTGCCAGCAGTTTATCCCCTAGCTTAGGCACCGGGGAGCTGTTTTTT.

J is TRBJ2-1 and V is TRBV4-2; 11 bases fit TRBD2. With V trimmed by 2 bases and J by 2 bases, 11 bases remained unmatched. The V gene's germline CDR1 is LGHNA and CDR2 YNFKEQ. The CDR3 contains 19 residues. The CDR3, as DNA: TGTGCCAGCAGCCAATACTCTACTAGCGGGAGATCCCCCTACAATGAGCAGTTCTTC. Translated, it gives CASSQYSTSGRSPYNEQFF.

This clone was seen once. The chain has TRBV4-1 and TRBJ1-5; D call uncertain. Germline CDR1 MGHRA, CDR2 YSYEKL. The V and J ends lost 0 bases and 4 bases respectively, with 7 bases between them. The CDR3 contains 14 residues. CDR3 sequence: CASSQESGNQPQHF. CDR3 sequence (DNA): TGCGCCAGCAGCCAAGAATCGGGGAATCAGCCCCAGCATTTT.

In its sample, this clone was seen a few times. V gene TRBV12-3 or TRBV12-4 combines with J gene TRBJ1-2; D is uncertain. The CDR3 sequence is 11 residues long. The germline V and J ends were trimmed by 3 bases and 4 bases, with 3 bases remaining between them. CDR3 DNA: TGTGCCAGCAGTTTGCGCTATGGCTACACCTTC. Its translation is CASSLRYGYTF.

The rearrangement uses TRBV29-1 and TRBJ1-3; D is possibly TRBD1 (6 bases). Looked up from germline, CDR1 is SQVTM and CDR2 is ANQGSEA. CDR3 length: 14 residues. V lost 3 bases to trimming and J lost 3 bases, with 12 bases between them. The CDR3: CSVDPQGYGNTIYF. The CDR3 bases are TGCAGCGTTGACCCACAGGGTTATGGAAACACCATATATTTT. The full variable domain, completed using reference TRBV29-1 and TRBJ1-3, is SAVISQKPSRDICQRGTSLTIQCQVDSQVTMMFWYRQQPGQSLTLIATANQGSEATYESGFVIDKFPISRPNLTFSTLTVSNMSPEDSSIYLCSVDPQGYGNTIYFGEGSWLTVV.

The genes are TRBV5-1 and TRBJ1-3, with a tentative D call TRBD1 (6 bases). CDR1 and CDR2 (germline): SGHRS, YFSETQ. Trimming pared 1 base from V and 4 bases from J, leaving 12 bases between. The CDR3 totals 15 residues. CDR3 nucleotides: TGCGCCAGCAGCTTGTCCACAGGGACGGGAAACACCATATATTTT. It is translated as CASSLSTGTGNTIYF. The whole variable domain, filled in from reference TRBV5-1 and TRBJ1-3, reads KAGVTQTPRYLIKTRGQQVTLSCSPISGHRSVSWYQQTPGQGLQFLFEYFSETQRNKGNFPGRFSGRQFSNSRSEMNVSTLELGDSALYLCASSLSTGTGNTIYFGEGSWLTVV.

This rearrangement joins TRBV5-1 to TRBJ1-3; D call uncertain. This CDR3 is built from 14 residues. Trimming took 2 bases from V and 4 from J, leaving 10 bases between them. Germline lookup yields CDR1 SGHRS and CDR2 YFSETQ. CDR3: CASSLGGEGNTIYF. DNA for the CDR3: TGCGCCAGCAGCTTAGGAGGAGAAGGAAACACCATATATTTT. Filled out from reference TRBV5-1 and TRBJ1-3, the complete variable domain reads KAGVTQTPRYLIKTRGQQVTLSCSPISGHRSVSWYQQTPGQGLQFLFEYFSETQRNKGNFPGRFSGRQFSNSRSEMNVSTLELGDSALYLCASSLGGEGNTIYFGEGSWLTVV.

The CDR3 region is CASSQGRESYEQYF. The CDR3 DNA is TGTGCCAGCAGCCAAGGTAGGGAGAGCTACGAGCAGTACTTC. V gene TRBV4-2 combines with J gene TRBJ2-7, with D perhaps matching TRBD2 (5 bases). The germline gives CDR1 LGHNA, CDR2 YNFKEQ. CDR3 length: 14 residues. V dropped 1 base and J dropped 3 bases, with 10 bases sitting between them.

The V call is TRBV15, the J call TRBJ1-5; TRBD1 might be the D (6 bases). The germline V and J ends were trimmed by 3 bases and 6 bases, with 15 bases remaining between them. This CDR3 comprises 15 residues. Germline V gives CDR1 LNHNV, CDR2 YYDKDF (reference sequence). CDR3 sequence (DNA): TGTGCCACCAGCAGCAGGGGTAGTTTGGTTCAGCCCCAGCATTTT. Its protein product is CATSSRGSLVQPQHF.

This CDR3 reads CASRYTGGADEQYF. In nucleotides, the CDR3 is TGTGCCAGCAGGTATACAGGGGGCGCGGACGAGCAGTACTTC. V usage is TRBV3-1 (or the pseudogene TRBV3-2) and J usage is TRBJ2-7; 9 nucleotides align to TRBD1. CDR1 and CDR2 (germline): LGHDT, YNNKEL (reference sequence). This CDR3 comprises 14 residues. The trim removed 6 bases at V and 5 bases at J, leaving 8 bases unmatched.

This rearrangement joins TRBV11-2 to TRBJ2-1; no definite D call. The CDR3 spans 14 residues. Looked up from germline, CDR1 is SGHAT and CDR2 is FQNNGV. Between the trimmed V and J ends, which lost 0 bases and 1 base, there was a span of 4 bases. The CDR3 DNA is TGTGCCAGCAGCTTAGATCCTTCCTACAATGAGCAGTTCTTC. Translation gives CASSLDPSYNEQFF.

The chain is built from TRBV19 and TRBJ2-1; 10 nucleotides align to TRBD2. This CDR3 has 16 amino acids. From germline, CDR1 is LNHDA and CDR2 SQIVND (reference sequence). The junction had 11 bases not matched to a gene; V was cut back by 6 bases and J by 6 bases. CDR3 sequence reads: CASRTGTSATRNEQFF. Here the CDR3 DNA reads TGTGCCAGTAGAACCGGGACTAGCGCGACCCGCAATGAGCAGTTCTTC.

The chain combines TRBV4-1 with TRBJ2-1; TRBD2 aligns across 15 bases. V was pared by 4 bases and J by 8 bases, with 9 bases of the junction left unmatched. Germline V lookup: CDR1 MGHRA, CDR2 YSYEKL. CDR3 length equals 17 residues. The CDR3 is CASSLLGLAGGTDEQFF. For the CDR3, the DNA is TGCGCCAGCAGCCTCCTGGGACTAGCGGGGGGTACTGATGAGCAGTTCTTC.

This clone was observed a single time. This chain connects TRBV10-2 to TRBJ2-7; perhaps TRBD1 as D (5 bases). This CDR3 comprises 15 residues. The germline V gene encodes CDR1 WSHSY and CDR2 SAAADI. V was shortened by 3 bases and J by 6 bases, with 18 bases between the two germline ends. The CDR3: CASSDMDKISREQYF. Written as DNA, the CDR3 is TGCGCCAGCAGTGATATGGACAAGATCTCTCGCGAGCAGTACTTC.

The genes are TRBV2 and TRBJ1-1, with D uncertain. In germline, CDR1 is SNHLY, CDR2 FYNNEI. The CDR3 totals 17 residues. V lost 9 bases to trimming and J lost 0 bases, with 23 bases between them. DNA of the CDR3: TGTGCCAGGGAGAAAGGAGGTCAGGTCCTCATGAACACTGAAGCTTTCTTT. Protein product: CAREKGGQVLMNTEAFF.